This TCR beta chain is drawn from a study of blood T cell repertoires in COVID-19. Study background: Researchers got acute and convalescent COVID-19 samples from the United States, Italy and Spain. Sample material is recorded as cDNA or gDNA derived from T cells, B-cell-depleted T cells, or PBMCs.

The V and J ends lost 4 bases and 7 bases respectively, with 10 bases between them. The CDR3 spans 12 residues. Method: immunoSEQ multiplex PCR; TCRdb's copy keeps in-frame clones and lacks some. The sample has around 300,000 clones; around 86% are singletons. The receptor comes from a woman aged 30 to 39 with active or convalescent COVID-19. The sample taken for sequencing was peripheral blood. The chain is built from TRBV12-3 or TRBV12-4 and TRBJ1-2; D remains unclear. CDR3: CASSSPGVGYTF. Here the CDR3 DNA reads TGTGCCAGCAGTTCCCCCGGGGTTGGCTACACCTTC.